These T cell receptor beta chains were read from a single sample in a study of shared T cell receptors in the human thymus. Some clones are missing from TCRdb's copy, which holds only in-frame ones; the method was immunoSEQ multiplex PCR. The data contain around 340,000 clones, about 95% of them seen just once; the ten biggest clones take up 0.015% to 0.02%. The sample taken for sequencing was thymocytes. The receptors were sampled from a human donor. Both conserved end residues are trimmed from each CDR3.

TRBJ2-7 | TRBV18 | ASSPLGGDEQY
TRBJ2-4 | TRBV19 | ASSGERGRKLAKNIQY
TRBJ2-5 | TRBV5-1 | ASSSEGGREMQTQY
TRBJ1-5 | TRBV6-1 | ASSEPRQPQH
TRBJ2-1 | TRBV11-3 | ASSLGTRGLNEQF
TRBJ2-5 | TRBV27 | ASSVTSQETQY
TRBJ2-7 | TRBV6-5 | ASSYGGAGSEQY
- | TRBV6-6 | ASSYAGRPISYEQY
TRBJ2-6 | TRBV7-6 | ASSLSPGSGANVLT
TRBJ1-5 | TRBV18 | ASRHGSTNSNQPQH
TRBJ1-2 | TRBV27 | ASSLCGRTGYGYT
TRBJ2-7 | TRBV10-3 | AISECLEPEVYEQY
TRBJ2-3 | TRBV19 | ASSPPLPTGGLGDTQY
TRBJ2-7 | TRBV6-5 | ASSYIQGRGVLY
TRBJ1-1 | TRBV4-3 | ASSQDRTGGNTEAF